These 8 T cell receptor beta chains came from one sample sequenced in a study of graft-versus-host responses after intestinal transplantation. Antigens for these TCRs are unknown. Profiling relied on immunoSEQ multiplex PCR, and the TCRdb table lists in-frame clones only, not all of them. The data show fewer than 95,000 clones, about 95% seen once. The starting material was unstimulated CD4+ T cells sorted from spleen or lymph node cells, obtained before transplant. All receptors derive from a human donor who was the organ donor for an intestinal transplant.

The V gene is TRBV6-5, the J gene TRBJ1-3; D gene uncertain. This CDR3 is built from 14 residues. Trimming cost V 6 bases and J 2 bases, with 11 bases left between them. CDR1 and CDR2 from the germline V gene are MNHEY and SVGAGI. The CDR3 coding sequence is TGTGCCAGCAGCTCCGGGTCACCTGGAAACACCATATATTTT. Protein product: CASSSGSPGNTIYF.

This chain joins TRBV9 and TRBJ1-6; D remains unclear. This CDR3 contains 14 residues. Germline V CDR1 and CDR2: SGDLS, YYNGEE. Trimming pared 0 bases from V and 3 bases from J, leaving 4 bases between. DNA for the CDR3: TGTGCCAGCAGCGTAGACAGCTATAATTCACCCCTCCACTTT. This translates into CASSVDSYNSPLHF. The variable domain in full, completed from reference TRBV9 and TRBJ1-6, reads DSGVTQTPKHLITATGQRVTLRCSPRSGDLSVYWYQQSLDQGLQFLIQYYNGEERAKGNILERFSAQQFPDLHSELNLSSLELGDSALYFCASSVDSYNSPLHFGNGTRLTVT.

The chain carries TRBV6-1 and TRBJ2-7, with unresolved D. Germline CDR1 MNHNS, CDR2 SASEGT. The CDR3 is made up of 12 amino acids. The V end lost 2 bases, the J end lost 3 bases, and 5 bases lay between the germline ends. The DNA of the CDR3 is TGTGCCAGCAGTGAATCTATCTACGAGCAGTACTTC. This gives the protein CASSESIYEQYF.

This clone occurred once. V and J are TRBV28 and TRBJ2-6, with a weak D call TRBD1 (8 bases). Trimming stripped 3 bases from V and 2 bases from J, with 17 bases between. Germline loops: CDR1 MDHEN, CDR2 SYDVKM. The CDR3 totals 18 residues. The CDR3 DNA reads TGTGCCAGCAGTTTGGCACAGGGGGGGATCGCTGGGGCCAACGTCCTGACTTTC. Amino acid sequence: CASSLAQGGIAGANVLTF.

V is TRBV30 and J is TRBJ1-2; 9 nucleotides match TRBD1. V lost 3 bases to trimming and J lost 4 bases; unmatched junction nucleotides: 12. From germline, CDR1 is GTSNPN and CDR2 SVGIG (reference sequence). The CDR3 totals 16 residues. The CDR3 bases are TGTGCCTGGAGCGGGCGACAGGGGGACAAACTCTATGGCTACACCTTC. Its translation: CAWSGRQGDKLYGYTF.

V usage is TRBV19 and J usage is TRBJ1-3; D remains ambiguous. CDR1 is LNHDA, CDR2 SQIVND, per germline (reference sequence). The CDR3 contains 15 residues. Between the trimmed V and J ends, which lost 7 bases and 0 bases, there was a span of 13 bases. Here the CDR3 reads CASNSGFLSGNTIYF. CDR3 sequence (DNA): TGTGCCAGTAACTCCGGGTTCCTCTCTGGAAACACCATATATTTT.

The chain uses TRBV6-5 and TRBJ1-1, with D uncertain. From germline, CDR1 is MNHEY and CDR2 SVGAGI. The CDR3 has 13 amino acids. Trimming removed 2 bases at V and 6 bases at J, with 10 bases between. CDR3 region: CASSYVRGAEAFF. The CDR3 DNA is TGTGCCAGCAGTTACGTGCGAGGAGCTGAAGCTTTCTTT.

J is TRBJ2-7 and V is TRBV5-4; no clear D. The end of the DNA aligns better with TRBJ2-1, so the J call may be wrong. Germline assignment: CDR1 SGHNT and CDR2 YYREEE (reference sequence). The length of the CDR3 is 13 residues. CDR3 sequence reads: CASSLPWVDEQFF. The DNA for the CDR3 is TGTGCCAGCAGCCTCCCATGGGTCGATGAGCAGTTCTTC.